The 13 T cell receptor beta chains in this list originate from one sample, sequenced in a study of T cells after yellow fever vaccination. In TCRdb, the 5' RACE reads were re-called with MiXCR into one record per CDR3 protein. The data hold more than 50,000 distinct CDR3 sequences, with about 5% observed a single time. Specimen: PBMCs, either bulk or a sorted T-cell subset (CD4+, CD8+, memory, or dextramer-sorted; not recorded which), collected on the day of the yellow fever booster vaccination. The receptors here all came from a man aged 18 to 29 who received the YFV17D yellow fever vaccine.

The sample holds many counts of this clonotype. CDR3 region: CASSVTETYNEQFF. In DNA form, the CDR3 reads TGTGCCAGCAGTGTGACAGAGACTTACAATGAGCAGTTCTTC. V gene TRBV27 combines with J gene TRBJ2-1; a weak D match, TRBD1 (5 bases). Germline-derived CDR1 and CDR2 are MNHEY and SMNVEV (reference sequence). This CDR3 comprises 14 residues. V was clipped by 5 bases and J by 4 bases, with 12 bases between them.

This clonotype was picked up many times. V usage is TRBV4-3 and J usage is TRBJ2-5; D uncertain. The CDR3 is 16 amino acids. Between the trimmed V and J ends, which lost 0 bases and 5 bases, there was a span of 16 bases. Germline assignment: CDR1 LGHNA and CDR2 YSLEER. CDR3 coding DNA: TGCGCCAGCAGCCAAGATGGGTCAAGCCCTCGTGAGACCCAGTACTTC. This sequence encodes CASSQDGSSPRETQYF.

The chain links TRBV7-2 to TRBJ2-3; tentatively, D is TRBD1 (6 bases). Per germline, CDR1 SGHTA and CDR2 FQGNSA. This CDR3 has 13 residues. Trimming shortened V by 5 bases and J by 4 bases, and 10 bases separated the two germline ends. The CDR3 DNA sequence: TGTGCCAGCAGCACCCGACAGGCAGATACGCAGTATTTT. Translated, it gives CASSTRQADTQYF.

The sample holds many counts of this clonotype. The chain links TRBV7-3 to TRBJ2-1, with D tentatively TRBD2 (5 bases). Germline loops: CDR1 SGHTA, CDR2 FQGTGA. The CDR3 runs 14 residues. Deletions cut 5 bases from V and 6 bases from J, with 14 bases between. The CDR3 DNA is TGTGCCAGCAGCCCATCCGGGATTCCCAATGAGCAGTTCTTC. Protein: CASSPSGIPNEQFF.

Only a few counts were recorded for this clonotype. This chain uses TRBV6-2 or TRBV6-3 with TRBJ2-6; the match to TRBD1 covers 8 bases. V lost 7 bases, J lost 0 bases, and 11 bases stayed unmatched. In germline, CDR1 is MNHEY, CDR2 SVGEGT. The CDR3 is 18 residues long. CDR3 sequence: CASIPDRAAISGANVLTF. CDR3 bases: TGTGCCAGCATTCCGGACAGGGCGGCAATCTCTGGGGCCAACGTCCTGACTTTC.

This clonotype has just a few counts. V is TRBV6-6 and J is TRBJ1-1; the D gene is possibly TRBD1 (5 bases). The CDR3 contains 17 residues. Trimming stripped 5 bases from V and 2 bases from J, with 21 bases between. Germline-derived CDR1 and CDR2 are MNHNY and SVGAGI (reference sequence). CDR3 in DNA: TGTGCCAGCAGTCAATCCGGTGTCGGGAGGGGAAACACTGAAGCTTTCTTT. This gives the protein CASSQSGVGRGNTEAFF.

V is TRBV11-3 and J is TRBJ2-7; the match to TRBD1 covers 8 bases. The CDR3 has 15 residues. V shed 2 bases, J shed 3 bases, and the junction held 6 bases outside the gene matches. CDR1 is SGHNT and CDR2 is YENEEA in the germline V gene. The CDR3 coding sequence is TGTGCCAGCAGCTTAACGTCCGACAGGGGCTACGAGCAGTACTTC. Translated, it gives CASSLTSDRGYEQYF.

In its sample, this clonotype was seen many times. This chain joins TRBV29-1 and TRBJ2-7, with D tentatively TRBD2 (5 bases). V dropped 1 base and J dropped 2 bases, with 9 bases sitting between them. CDR3 length equals 13 residues. Germline loops: CDR1 SQVTM, CDR2 ANQGSEA. The CDR3 DNA sequence: TGCAGCGTTGAAGGAGTGGAGGCCTACGAGCAGTACTTC. Residues: CSVEGVEAYEQYF.

This chain links TRBV28 with TRBJ2-1, with 7 bases fitting TRBD1. Germline V CDR1 and CDR2: MDHEN, SYDVKM. V shed 4 bases and J 4 bases; nucleotides not matched to a gene: 4. The CDR3 totals 14 residues. CDR3 sequence (DNA): TGTGCCAGCAGTTGGGACAGCCGGTACAATGAGCAGTTCTTC. Its protein product is CASSWDSRYNEQFF. Full variable domain (remainder filled in from reference TRBV28 and TRBJ2-1): DVKVTQSSRYLVKRTGEKVFLECVQDMDHENMFWYRQDPGLGLRLIYFSYDVKMKEKGDIPEGYSVSREKKERFSLILESASTNQTSMYLCASSWDSRYNEQFFGPGTRLTVL.

This clonotype has a count of ten or more. This chain joins TRBV6-2 or TRBV6-3 and TRBJ2-1, with D possibly TRBD2 on 6 matching bases. With 6 bases removed from V and 5 bases from J, the gap between germline ends came to 11 bases. This CDR3 comprises 13 residues. Germline lookup yields CDR1 MNHEY and CDR2 SVGEGT. As DNA, the CDR3 is TGTGCCAGCAGCAAACTAGCAGACAATGAGCAGTTCTTC. Its translation is CASSKLADNEQFF.

This clonotype was found many times. The chain couples TRBV15 to TRBJ2-1, with D tentatively TRBD2 (5 bases). CDR1 is LNHNV and CDR2 is YYDKDF in the germline V gene (reference sequence). The CDR3 length is 17 residues. V lost 3 bases and J lost 6, with 21 bases in between. The chain's CDR3 is CATSSTHGGRVGNEQFF. In DNA form, the CDR3 reads TGTGCCACCAGCAGTACTCACGGAGGAAGGGTAGGCAATGAGCAGTTCTTC.

Ten or more counts support this clonotype. CDR3 DNA sequence: TGTGCCAGCAGGGGGACAAACGTCAACTATGGCTACACCTTC. Amino acids: CASRGTNVNYGYTF. The chain couples TRBV6-5 to TRBJ1-2; D is possibly TRBD1 (6 bases). Germline CDR1 reads MNHEY; CDR2 reads SVGAGI. Trimming removed 6 bases from V and 2 bases from J, with 13 bases in between. The CDR3 extends over 14 amino acids.

This clonotype was recorded many times. In nucleotides, the CDR3 is TGCAGCGCACCCGACACCCGCAGCTCCTACAATGAGCAGTTCTTC. This sequence encodes CSAPDTRSSYNEQFF. The V gene is TRBV29-1, the J gene TRBJ2-1, with D hard to call. The CDR3 extends over 15 amino acids. Per germline, CDR1 SQVTM and CDR2 ANQGSEA. Trimming removed 7 bases from V and 0 bases from J, with 16 bases in between.